One and the same sample provided the 29 T cell receptor beta chains below, sequenced in a study of Ad26.COV2.S vaccination and SARS-CoV-2 variants. Sequenced by immunoSEQ multiplex PCR; TCRdb stores in-frame clones only, minus some. The sample has about 370,000 clones; approximately 91% are singletons. Treatment reported: around 19 received Ad26.COV2.S at low or high dose, single or two shots; about 5 received placebo; per-sample allocation not given. All samples were drawn on day 63, counting from the first vaccine or placebo injection. The sample was peripheral blood, taken in a trial of Ad26.COV2.S vaccine versus placebo. The receptors originated from a person between 18 and 65 years old who received the Ad26.COV2.S COVID-19 vaccine or a placebo.

This sequence joins TRBV7-9 and TRBJ2-7; D might be TRBD1 (6 bases). The CDR3 sequence is 13 residues long. Trimming removed 5 bases from V and 5 bases from J, with 13 bases in between. Germline-derived CDR1 and CDR2 are SEHNR and FQNEAQ (reference sequence). The CDR3 region has the DNA TGTGCCAGCAGCCTTACAGGGATCCACGAGCAGTACTTC. It codes for CASSLTGIHEQYF.

The rearrangement links TRBV6-4 to TRBJ2-5; 8 nucleotides match TRBD1. The CDR3 has 14 residues. The V gene end was trimmed by 5 bases and the J gene end by 5 bases; junction bases not matched to a gene: 7. CDR1 and CDR2 from the germline V gene are MRHNA and SNTAGT. The CDR3 DNA reads TGTGCCAGCAGTTCTAGGACAGGGAGGGAGACCCAGTACTTC. It is translated as CASSSRTGRETQYF.

As concerns this clone: This sequence may be a read error, since a much larger clone differs from it by one base. The chain is built from TRBV7-3 and TRBJ2-1, with D possibly matching TRBD2 (6 bases). Trimming left V 5 bases short and J 0 bases short, with 11 bases between. The CDR3 has 15 amino acids. Germline V lookup: CDR1 SGHTA, CDR2 FQGTGA. In DNA, the CDR3 is TGTGCCAGCAGCCTGGGACTGAGCTCCTACAATGAGCAGTTCTTC. Its protein is CASSLGLSSYNEQFF.

A single count supports this clone. The V call is TRBV5-1, the J call TRBJ2-7; TRBD1 is a possible D gene (6 bases). The CDR3 loop spans 14 amino acids. The germline V gene encodes CDR1 SGHRS and CDR2 YFSETQ. The ends were cut back, 4 bases at V and 2 bases at J, with 13 bases in the middle. The CDR3 sequence: CASSPTGFPYEQYF. In DNA form, the CDR3 reads TGCGCCAGCAGCCCAACAGGGTTCCCCTACGAGCAGTACTTC.

Only one count was recorded for this clone. This specimen includes other DNA sequences encoding the same CDR3. The V gene is TRBV5-1, the J gene TRBJ2-3; D possibly corresponds to TRBD1 (6 bases). This CDR3 has 15 residues. V dropped 0 bases and J dropped 0 bases, with 8 bases sitting between them. Germline V gene lookup returns CDR1 SGHRS and CDR2 YFSETQ. CDR3 protein: CASSLGTASTDTQYF. Written as DNA, the CDR3 is TGCGCCAGCAGCTTGGGGACAGCTAGCACAGATACGCAGTATTTT.

The chain uses TRBV28 and TRBJ1-2; D remains ambiguous. V lost 8 bases to trimming and J lost 6 bases, with 19 bases between them. CDR3 size: 14 residues. Germline V gene data show CDR1 as MDHEN and CDR2 as SYDVKM. CDR3: CASQDGAGYDGYTF. CDR3 nucleotides: TGTGCCAGCCAAGATGGAGCGGGCTATGATGGCTACACCTTC.

In its sample, this clone was seen once. The gene calls are TRBV25-1 and TRBJ2-7; the match to TRBD2 covers 11 bases. The ends lost 5 bases at V and 3 bases at J; junction bases unmatched: 3. CDR3 length: 14 amino acids. Germline V gene sequence: CDR1 MGHDK, CDR2 SYGVNS. CDR3 protein: CASSIGTSGYEQYF. For the CDR3, the DNA is TGTGCCAGCAGTATTGGGACTAGCGGCTACGAGCAGTACTTC.

This clone appeared a few times. This CDR3 reads CASETADSPLHF. The CDR3 coding sequence is TGTGCCAGCGAGACAGCGGATTCACCCCTCCACTTT. V usage is TRBV7-9 and J usage is TRBJ1-6, with D perhaps TRBD1 (5 bases). V was cut by 8 bases and J by 8 bases, with 10 bases left in between. CDR3 length equals 12 residues. The germline V gene has CDR1 SEHNR and CDR2 FQNEAQ (reference sequence).

This chain connects TRBV7-2 to TRBJ2-5; no reliable D call. V was pared by 1 base and J by 2 bases, with 5 bases between. CDR1 is SGHTA, CDR2 FQGNSA, per germline. The CDR3 covers 13 residues. In nucleotides, the CDR3 is TGTGCCAGCAGCTTAGGGGCACAAGAGACCCAGTACTTC. This encodes CASSLGAQETQYF. Using reference TRBV7-2 and TRBJ2-5 for the parts outside the CDR3, the full variable domain is GAGVSQSPSNKVTEKGKDVELRCDPISGHTALYWYRQSLGQGLEFLIYFQGNSAPDKSGLPSDRFSAERTGGSVSTLTIQRTQQEDSAVYLCASSLGAQETQYFGPGTRLLVL.

The chain links TRBV28 to TRBJ2-3; D might be TRBD1 or TRBD2, each matching 5 bases. The CDR3 has 14 amino acids. The V end lost 6 bases, the J end lost 5 bases, and 15 bases lay between the germline ends. Germline CDR1 and CDR2: MDHEN and SYDVKM. CDR3 DNA: TGTGCCAGCAGCCGCCGGGGTGGGGGAGATACGCAGTATTTT. Translation gives CASSRRGGGDTQYF.

The rearrangement uses TRBV4-1 and TRBJ1-1; TRBD1 aligns across 9 bases. The CDR3 is made up of 16 amino acids. The V gene's germline CDR1 is MGHRA and CDR2 YSYEKL. J gave up 1 base and V 0 bases, and 3 bases lay outside the gene matches. The CDR3 region is CASSQDPGQGNTEAFF. DNA for the CDR3: TGCGCCAGCAGCCAAGATCCGGGACAGGGGAACACTGAAGCTTTCTTT.

The chain combines TRBV28 with TRBJ1-1; D unclear. The CDR3 length is 14 residues. The germline V and J ends were trimmed by 7 bases and 3 bases, with 15 bases remaining between them. Germline loops: CDR1 MDHEN, CDR2 SYDVKM. CDR3 in amino acids: CASIPPNRDTEAFF. The CDR3 bases are TGTGCCAGCATACCTCCCAACCGGGACACTGAAGCTTTCTTT.

The chain has TRBV4-1 and TRBJ2-7; the D gene is possibly TRBD1 (5 bases). Trimming left V 1 base short and J 5 bases short, with 9 bases between. Germline V gives CDR1 MGHRA, CDR2 YSYEKL. This CDR3 is 13 amino acids long. The CDR3, as DNA: TGCGCCAGCAGCCAAGGGCCGACAGACGAGCAGTACTTC. Its protein product is CASSQGPTDEQYF.

Here the CDR3 DNA reads TGTGCCAGCAGCCGCTGGACAGGGTTCACAGATACGCAGTATTTT. Its protein product is CASSRWTGFTDTQYF. The V call is TRBV14, the J call TRBJ2-3, with 8 bases matching TRBD1. V lost 4 bases, J lost 2 bases, and 5 bases stayed unmatched. The CDR3 sequence is 15 residues long. Germline-derived CDR1 and CDR2 are SGHDN and FVKESK.

This clone was detected only once. The chain combines TRBV11-3 with TRBJ2-4; the D gene could be TRBD1 or TRBD2 (5 bases each). Trimming took off 1 base at V and 1 base at J, with 5 bases between the two ends. CDR1 is SGHNT, CDR2 YENEEA, per germline. This CDR3 has 14 amino acids. The CDR3 loop is CASSLGGAKNIQYF. The CDR3 DNA reads TGTGCCAGCAGCTTAGGGGGGGCCAAAAACATTCAGTACTTC.

The rearrangement links TRBV9 to TRBJ2-7, with 13 bases identical to TRBD2. The germline V gene has CDR1 SGDLS and CDR2 YYNGEE. V shed 3 bases, J shed 3 bases, and the junction held 3 bases outside the gene matches. CDR3 length: 15 residues. CDR3 nucleotide sequence: TGTGCCAGCAGCGGGGGACTAGCGGGAATCTACGAGCAGTACTTC. This codes for CASSGGLAGIYEQYF.

This chain uses TRBV24-1 with TRBJ2-5, with unresolved D. The CDR3 is made up of 16 amino acids. The germline gives CDR1 KGHDR, CDR2 SFDVKD. V was cut by 3 bases and J by 1 base, with 14 bases left in between. The CDR3: CATSDRKDNLQETQYF. The DNA of the CDR3 is TGTGCCACCAGTGATCGCAAAGACAACCTCCAAGAGACCCAGTACTTC.

The chain employs TRBV6-5 and TRBJ2-7; 8 bases fit TRBD1. V gave up 6 bases and J gave up 2 bases; unmatched junction bases: 6. The CDR3 has 14 amino acids. Germline V gene lookup returns CDR1 MNHEY and CDR2 SVGAGI. CDR3 in DNA: TGTGCCAGCAGCCGGACAGGGAGGACCTACGAGCAGTACTTC. Translated, it gives CASSRTGRTYEQYF.

CDR3 bases: TGTGCCAGCAGTTTGGGGCAGATATACGAGCAGTACTTC. Protein: CASSLGQIYEQYF. The chain couples TRBV6-2 or TRBV6-3 to TRBJ2-7, with D perhaps matching TRBD1 (5 bases). This CDR3 has 13 residues. V was clipped by 4 bases and J by 4 bases, with 11 bases between them. Germline V gives CDR1 MNHEY, CDR2 SVGEGT.

The chain couples TRBV18 to TRBJ2-7; 8 bases are a match to TRBD1. Germline CDR1 KGHSH, CDR2 LQKENI. After removal of 5 bases from V and 4 bases from J, the junction contained 10 bases not matched to a gene. This CDR3 has 15 residues. The CDR3 loop reads CASSRTGPRKYEQYF. CDR3 nucleotide sequence: TGTGCCAGCTCAAGGACAGGGCCAAGGAAATACGAGCAGTACTTC.

The chain links TRBV11-2 to TRBJ2-7, with TRBD2 matching over 8 bases. J lost 3 bases, V lost 4 bases, and 14 bases had no gene match. CDR1 and CDR2 from the germline V gene are SGHAT and FQNNGV. This CDR3 region has 17 residues. The CDR3 DNA sequence: TGTGCCAGCAGCTCGATACCCTCCGGGACTAGTGTCTACGAGCAGTACTTC. This codes for CASSSIPSGTSVYEQYF.

The gene calls are TRBV11-1 and TRBJ2-7; 8 positions match TRBD1. J was trimmed by 2 bases and V by 5 bases; bases with no gene match: 5. The CDR3 has 14 amino acids. Germline-derived CDR1 and CDR2 are SGHAT and FQDESV (reference sequence). CDR3 nucleotide sequence: TGTGCCAGCAGCGCAGGACAGGGAGCCTACGAGCAGTACTTC. It is translated as CASSAGQGAYEQYF.

The rearrangement links TRBV3-1 (or the pseudogene TRBV3-2) to TRBJ1-5; tentative D call: TRBD1 (5 bases). V lost 0 bases, J lost 4 bases, and 10 bases lay in between. This CDR3 has 15 residues. CDR1 is LGHDT, CDR2 YNNKEL, per germline (reference sequence). The CDR3 nucleotides are TGTGCCAGCAGCCAAGATCAGGGCAGTAATCAGCCCCAGCATTTT. Translated, it gives CASSQDQGSNQPQHF.

This clone has only a few counts. Distinct nucleotide sequences in the sample also encode this CDR3. The V call is TRBV5-1, the J call TRBJ2-5; no clear D. CDR3 length equals 11 residues. Trimming removed 0 bases from V and 3 bases from J, with 0 bases in between. Germline V gives CDR1 SGHRS, CDR2 YFSETQ. The CDR3 spells CASSLEETQYF. The CDR3 DNA reads TGCGCCAGCAGCTTGGAAGAGACCCAGTACTTC.

The CDR3 bases are TGTGCCAGCACGGGGGAGGGCACAGATACGCAGTATTTT. It translates to CASTGEGTDTQYF. The gene calls are TRBV12-3 or TRBV12-4 and TRBJ2-3, with a tentative D call TRBD2 (6 bases). The CDR3 has 13 amino acids. Trimming took 7 bases from V and 1 from J, leaving 9 bases between them.

The chain has TRBV12-3 or TRBV12-4 and TRBJ2-1; D gene uncertain. The CDR3 is made up of 13 amino acids. V lost 5 bases and J 6 bases, leaving 11 bases between the germline ends. The DNA for the CDR3 is TGTGCCAGCAGTCTCCGGGCGATCAATGAGCAGTTCTTC. Amino acids: CASSLRAINEQFF.

The chain joins TRBV28 to TRBJ2-7; TRBD1 aligns across 7 bases. Germline V gene data show CDR1 as MDHEN and CDR2 as SYDVKM. V lost 5 bases, J lost 2 bases, and 6 bases stayed unmatched. This CDR3 comprises 14 residues. CDR3 sequence (DNA): TGTGCCAGCAGTCAGGGGACAGTCACCTACGAGCAGTACTTC. This gives the protein CASSQGTVTYEQYF.

The J gene is TRBJ2-5, the V gene TRBV9; a possible D gene is TRBD2 (6 bases). CDR1 and CDR2 from the germline V gene are SGDLS and YYNGEE. CDR3 size: 15 residues. V was trimmed by 2 bases and J by 5 bases, leaving 16 bases between them. CDR3 loop: CASSVDGVRGETQYF. In DNA, the CDR3 is TGTGCCAGCAGCGTGGACGGGGTCCGGGGGGAGACCCAGTACTTC.

To note about this clone: This specimen includes other DNA sequences encoding the same CDR3. The chain links TRBV9 to TRBJ2-7; D unclear. The CDR3 has 14 amino acids. Germline V gene sequence: CDR1 SGDLS, CDR2 YYNGEE. V was cut by 0 bases and J by 1 base, with 8 bases left in between. CDR3 in amino acids: CASSVDSSSYEQYF. CDR3 DNA sequence: TGTGCCAGCAGCGTAGATTCTAGTTCCTACGAGCAGTACTTC.